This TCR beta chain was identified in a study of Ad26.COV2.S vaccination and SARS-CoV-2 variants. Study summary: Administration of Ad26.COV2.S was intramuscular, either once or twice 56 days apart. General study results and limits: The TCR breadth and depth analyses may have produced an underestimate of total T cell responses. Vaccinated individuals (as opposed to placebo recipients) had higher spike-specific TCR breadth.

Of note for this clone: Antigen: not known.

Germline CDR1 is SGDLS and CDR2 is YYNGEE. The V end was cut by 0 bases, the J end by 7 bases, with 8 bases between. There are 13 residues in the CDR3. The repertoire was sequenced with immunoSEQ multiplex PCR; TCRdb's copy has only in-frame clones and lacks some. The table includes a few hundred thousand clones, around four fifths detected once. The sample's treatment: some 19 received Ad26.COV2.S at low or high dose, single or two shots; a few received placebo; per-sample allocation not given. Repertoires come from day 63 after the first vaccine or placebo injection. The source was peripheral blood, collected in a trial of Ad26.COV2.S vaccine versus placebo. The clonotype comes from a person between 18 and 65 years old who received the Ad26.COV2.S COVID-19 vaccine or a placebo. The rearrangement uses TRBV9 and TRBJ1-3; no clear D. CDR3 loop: CASSVDNGNTIYF. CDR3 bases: TGTGCCAGCAGCGTAGACAACGGGAACACCATATATTTT. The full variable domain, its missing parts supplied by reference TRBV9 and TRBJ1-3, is DSGVTQTPKHLITATGQRVTLRCSPRSGDLSVYWYQQSLDQGLQFLIQYYNGEERAKGNILERFSAQQFPDLHSELNLSSLELGDSALYFCASSVDNGNTIYFGEGSWLTVV.